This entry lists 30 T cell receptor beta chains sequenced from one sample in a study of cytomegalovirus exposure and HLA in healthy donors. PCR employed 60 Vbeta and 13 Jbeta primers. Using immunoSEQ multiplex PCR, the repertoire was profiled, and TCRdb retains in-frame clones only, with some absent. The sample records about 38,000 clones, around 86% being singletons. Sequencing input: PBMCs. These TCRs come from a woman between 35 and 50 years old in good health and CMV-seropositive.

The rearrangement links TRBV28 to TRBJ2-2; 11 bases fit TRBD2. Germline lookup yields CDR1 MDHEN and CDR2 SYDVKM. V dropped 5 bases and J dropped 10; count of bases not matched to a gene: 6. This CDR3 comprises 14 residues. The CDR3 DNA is TGTGCCAGCAGTATATCTAGCGGGGGGAAGGAGCTGTTTTTT. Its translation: CASSISSGGKELFF.

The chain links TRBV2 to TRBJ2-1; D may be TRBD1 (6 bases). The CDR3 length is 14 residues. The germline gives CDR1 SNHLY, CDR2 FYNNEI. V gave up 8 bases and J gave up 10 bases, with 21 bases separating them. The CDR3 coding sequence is TGTGCCAGCCCTCGCAGGGGATCTTTGAACGAGCAGTTCTTC. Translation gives CASPRRGSLNEQFF. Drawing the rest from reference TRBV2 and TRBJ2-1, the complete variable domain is EPEVTQTPSHQVTQMGQEVILRCVPISNHLYFYWYRQILGQKVEFLVSFYNNEISEKSEIFDDQFSVERPDGSNFTLKIRSTKLEDSAMYFCASPRRGSLNEQFFGPGTRLTVL.

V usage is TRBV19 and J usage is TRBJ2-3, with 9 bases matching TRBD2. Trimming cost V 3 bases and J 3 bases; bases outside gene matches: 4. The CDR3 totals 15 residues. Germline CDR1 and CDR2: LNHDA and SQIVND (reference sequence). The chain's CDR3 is CASSMSAGGTDTQYF. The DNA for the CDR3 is TGTGCCAGTAGTATGTCAGCGGGGGGTACAGATACGCAGTATTTT.

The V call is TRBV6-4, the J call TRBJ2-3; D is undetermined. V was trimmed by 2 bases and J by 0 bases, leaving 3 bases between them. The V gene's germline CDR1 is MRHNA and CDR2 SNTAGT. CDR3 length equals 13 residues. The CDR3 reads CASSDGSTDTQYF. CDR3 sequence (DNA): TGTGCCAGCAGTGACGGCAGCACAGATACGCAGTATTTT.

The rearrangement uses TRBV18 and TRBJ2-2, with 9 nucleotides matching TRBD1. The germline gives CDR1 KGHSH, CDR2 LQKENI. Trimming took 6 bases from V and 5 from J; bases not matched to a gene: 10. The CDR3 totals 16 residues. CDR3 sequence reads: CASSKATGGRTGELFF. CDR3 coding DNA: TGTGCCAGCTCGAAAGCGACAGGGGGTCGGACCGGGGAGCTGTTTTTT.

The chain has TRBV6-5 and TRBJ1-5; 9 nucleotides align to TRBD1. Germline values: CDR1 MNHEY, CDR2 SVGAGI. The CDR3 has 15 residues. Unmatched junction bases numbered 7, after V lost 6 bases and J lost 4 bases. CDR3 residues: CASSLQGAPNQPQHF. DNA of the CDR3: TGTGCCAGCAGCCTACAGGGGGCCCCTAATCAGCCCCAGCATTTT.

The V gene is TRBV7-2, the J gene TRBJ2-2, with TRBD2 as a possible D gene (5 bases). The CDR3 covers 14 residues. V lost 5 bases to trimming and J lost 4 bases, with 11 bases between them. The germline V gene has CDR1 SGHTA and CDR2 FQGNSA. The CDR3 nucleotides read TGTGCCAGCAGCCAAAGCGGAGGCACCGGGGAGCTGTTTTTT. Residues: CASSQSGGTGELFF. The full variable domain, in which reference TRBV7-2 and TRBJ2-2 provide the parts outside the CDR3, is GAGVSQSPSNKVTEKGKDVELRCDPISGHTALYWYRQSLGQGLEFLIYFQGNSAPDKSGLPSDRFSAERTGGSVSTLTIQRTQQEDSAVYLCASSQSGGTGELFFGEGSRLTVL.

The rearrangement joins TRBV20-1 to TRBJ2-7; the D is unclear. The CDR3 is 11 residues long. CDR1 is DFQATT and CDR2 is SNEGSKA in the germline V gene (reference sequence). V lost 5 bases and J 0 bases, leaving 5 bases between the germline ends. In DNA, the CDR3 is TGCAGTGCTTTTAGCTCCTACGAGCAGTACTTC. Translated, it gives CSAFSSYEQYF.

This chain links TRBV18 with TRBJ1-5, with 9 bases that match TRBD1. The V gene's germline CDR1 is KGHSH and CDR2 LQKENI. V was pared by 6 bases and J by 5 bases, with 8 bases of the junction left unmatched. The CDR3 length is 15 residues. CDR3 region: CASSLGQGRDQPQHF. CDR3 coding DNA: TGTGCCAGCTCCCTGGGACAGGGTAGGGATCAGCCCCAGCATTTT. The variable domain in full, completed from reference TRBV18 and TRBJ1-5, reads NAGVMQNPRHLVRRRGQEARLRCSPMKGHSHVYWYRQLPEEGLKFMVYLQKENIIDESGMPKERFSAEFPKEGPSILRIQQVVRGDSAAYFCASSLGQGRDQPQHFGDGTRLSIL.

The CDR3 nucleotides are TGTGCCAGCAGCGTAGAAGGGACAGGGTTTTTCGGCACTGAAGCTTTCTTT. This translates into CASSVEGTGFFGTEAFF. The rearrangement links TRBV9 to TRBJ1-1; the match to TRBD1 covers 9 bases. V lost 0 bases and J lost 4; bases outside the gene matches: 10. The CDR3 sequence is 17 residues long. From germline, CDR1 is SGDLS and CDR2 YYNGEE. Full variable domain (rest looked up from reference TRBV9 and TRBJ1-1): DSGVTQTPKHLITATGQRVTLRCSPRSGDLSVYWYQQSLDQGLQFLIQYYNGEERAKGNILERFSAQQFPDLHSELNLSSLELGDSALYFCASSVEGTGFFGTEAFFGQGTRLTVV.

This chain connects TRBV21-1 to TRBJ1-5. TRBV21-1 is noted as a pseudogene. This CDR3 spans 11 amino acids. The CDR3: CASTTGQPQHF. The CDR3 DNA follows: TGTGCCAGCACGACTGGGCAGCCCCAGCATTTT.

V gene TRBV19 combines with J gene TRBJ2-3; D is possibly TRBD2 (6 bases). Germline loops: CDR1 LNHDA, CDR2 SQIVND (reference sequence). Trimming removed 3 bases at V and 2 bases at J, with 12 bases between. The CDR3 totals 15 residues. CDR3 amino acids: CASSIAGTNTDTQYF. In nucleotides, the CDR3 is TGTGCCAGTAGTATTGCGGGGACGAACACAGATACGCAGTATTTT.

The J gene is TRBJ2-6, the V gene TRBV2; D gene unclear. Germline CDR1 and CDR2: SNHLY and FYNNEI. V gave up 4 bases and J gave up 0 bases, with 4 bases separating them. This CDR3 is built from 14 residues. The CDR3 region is CASSVSSGANVLTF. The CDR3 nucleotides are TGTGCCAGCAGTGTGAGCTCTGGGGCCAACGTCCTGACTTTC.

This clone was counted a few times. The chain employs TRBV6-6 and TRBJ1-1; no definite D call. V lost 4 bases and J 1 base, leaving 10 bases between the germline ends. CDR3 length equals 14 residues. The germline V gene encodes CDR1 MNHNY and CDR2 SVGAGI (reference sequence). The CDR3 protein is CASSSDGGNTEAFF. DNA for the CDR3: TGTGCCAGCAGTTCGGATGGCGGGAACACTGAAGCTTTCTTT.

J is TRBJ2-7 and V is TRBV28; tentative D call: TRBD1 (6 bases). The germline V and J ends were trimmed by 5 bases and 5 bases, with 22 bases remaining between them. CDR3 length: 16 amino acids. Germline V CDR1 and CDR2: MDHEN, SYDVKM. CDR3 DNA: TGTGCCAGCAGTGGACCTGAGGGGTGGAAGGGGGACGAGCAGTACTTC. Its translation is CASSGPEGWKGDEQYF.

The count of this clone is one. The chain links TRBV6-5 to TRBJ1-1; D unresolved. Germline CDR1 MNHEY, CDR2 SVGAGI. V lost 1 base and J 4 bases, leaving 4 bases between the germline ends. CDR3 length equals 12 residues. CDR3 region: CASSYLSTEAFF. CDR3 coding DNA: TGTGCCAGCAGTTACTTGAGCACTGAAGCTTTCTTT.

Written as DNA, the CDR3 is TGTGCCAGCAGGTCCTGGAGTAATGAAAAACTGTTTTTT. Its translation is CASRSWSNEKLFF. J is TRBJ1-4 and V is TRBV27, with D unclear. CDR1 is MNHEY, CDR2 SMNVEV, per germline (reference sequence). The CDR3 has 13 residues. Trimming cost V 6 bases and J 4 bases, with 9 bases left between them.

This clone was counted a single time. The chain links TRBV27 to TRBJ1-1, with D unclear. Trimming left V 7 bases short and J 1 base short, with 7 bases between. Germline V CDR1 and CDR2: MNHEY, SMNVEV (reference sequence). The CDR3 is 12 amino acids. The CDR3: CASMATNTEAFF. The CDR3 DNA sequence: TGTGCCAGCATGGCAACGAACACTGAAGCTTTCTTT.

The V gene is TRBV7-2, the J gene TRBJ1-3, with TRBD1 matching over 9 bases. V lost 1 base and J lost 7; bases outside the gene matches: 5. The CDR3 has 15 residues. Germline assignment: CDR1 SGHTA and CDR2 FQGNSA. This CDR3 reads CASSLVGQGWNTIYF. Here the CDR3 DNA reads TGTGCCAGCAGCTTAGTTGGACAGGGGTGGAACACCATATATTTT.

CDR3 protein: CASSFLGHNSPLHF. For the CDR3, the DNA is TGTGCCAGCAGCTTTCTAGGACACAATTCACCCCTCCACTTT. The rearrangement joins TRBV7-2 to TRBJ1-6, with D tentatively TRBD1 (5 bases). The CDR3 spans 14 residues. The germline V gene encodes CDR1 SGHTA and CDR2 FQGNSA. The V gene lost 3 bases and the J gene lost 7 bases, with 10 bases spanning the gap.

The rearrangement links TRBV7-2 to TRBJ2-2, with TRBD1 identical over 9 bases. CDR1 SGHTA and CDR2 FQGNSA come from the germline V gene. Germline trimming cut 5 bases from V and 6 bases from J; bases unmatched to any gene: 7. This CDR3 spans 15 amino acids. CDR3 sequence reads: CASSPGTGLAGELFF. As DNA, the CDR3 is TGTGCCAGCAGCCCCGGGACAGGGTTAGCCGGGGAGCTGTTTTTT.

In DNA, the CDR3 is TGTGCCAGCAGCCAGTGGGTACAGGGAGCCAAAAACATTCAGTACTTC. Translation gives CASSQWVQGAKNIQYF. The V call is TRBV28, the J call TRBJ2-4; a possible D gene is TRBD1 (6 bases). Germline values: CDR1 MDHEN, CDR2 SYDVKM. This CDR3 region has 16 residues. Trimming took off 6 bases at V and 0 bases at J, with 15 bases between the two ends.

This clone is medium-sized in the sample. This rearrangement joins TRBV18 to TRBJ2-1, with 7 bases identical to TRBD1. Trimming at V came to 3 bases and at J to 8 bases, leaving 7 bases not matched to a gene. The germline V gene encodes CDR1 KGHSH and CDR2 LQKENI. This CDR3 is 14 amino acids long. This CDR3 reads CASSPRTGWDEQFF. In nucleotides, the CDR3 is TGTGCCAGCTCACCCCGGACAGGTTGGGATGAGCAGTTCTTC.

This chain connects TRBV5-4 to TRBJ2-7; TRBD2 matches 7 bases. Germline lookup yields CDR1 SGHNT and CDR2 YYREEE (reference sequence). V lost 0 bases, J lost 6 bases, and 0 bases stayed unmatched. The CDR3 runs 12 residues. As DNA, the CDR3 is TGTGCCAGCAGCTTGGCGGGAGGCGAGCAGTACTTC. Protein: CASSLAGGEQYF.

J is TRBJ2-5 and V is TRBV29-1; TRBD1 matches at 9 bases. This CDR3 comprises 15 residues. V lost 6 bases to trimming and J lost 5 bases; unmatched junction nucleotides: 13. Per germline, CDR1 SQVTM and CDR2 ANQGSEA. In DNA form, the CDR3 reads TGCAGCGTCGCCCAACAGGGGGCGCTTGGGGAGACCCAGTACTTC. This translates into CSVAQQGALGETQYF. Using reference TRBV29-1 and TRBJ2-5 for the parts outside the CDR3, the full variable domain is SAVISQKPSRDICQRGTSLTIQCQVDSQVTMMFWYRQQPGQSLTLIATANQGSEATYESGFVIDKFPISRPNLTFSTLTVSNMSPEDSSIYLCSVAQQGALGETQYFGPGTRLLVL.

Here the CDR3 DNA reads TGTGCCAGCAGCTTAGTAGGGGACAGGGTCTCTGGAAACACCATATATTTT. Amino acids: CASSLVGDRVSGNTIYF. The rearrangement uses TRBV7-2 and TRBJ1-3, with TRBD1 identical over 9 bases. There are 17 residues in the CDR3. V gave up 1 base and J gave up 0 bases; unmatched junction bases: 4. Looked up from germline, CDR1 is SGHTA and CDR2 is FQGNSA.

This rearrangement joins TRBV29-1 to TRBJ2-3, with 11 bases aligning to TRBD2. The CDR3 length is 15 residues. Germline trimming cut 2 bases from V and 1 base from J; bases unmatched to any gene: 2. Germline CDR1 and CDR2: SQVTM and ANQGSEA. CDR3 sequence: CSVEPGLAGTDTQYF. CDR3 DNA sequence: TGCAGCGTTGAACCGGGACTAGCGGGCACAGATACGCAGTATTTT.

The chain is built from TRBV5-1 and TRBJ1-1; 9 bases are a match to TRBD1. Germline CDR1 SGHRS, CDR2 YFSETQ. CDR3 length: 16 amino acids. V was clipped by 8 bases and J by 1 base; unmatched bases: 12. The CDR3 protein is CASSPGQGPGNTEAFF. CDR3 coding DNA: TGCGCCAGTTCCCCGGGACAGGGACCGGGGAACACTGAAGCTTTCTTT.

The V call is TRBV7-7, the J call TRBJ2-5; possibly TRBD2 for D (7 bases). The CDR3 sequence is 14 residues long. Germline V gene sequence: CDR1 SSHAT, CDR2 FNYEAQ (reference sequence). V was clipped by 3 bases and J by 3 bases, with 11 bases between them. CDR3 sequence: CASSFGGREETQYF. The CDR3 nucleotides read TGTGCCAGCAGCTTCGGGGGGCGTGAAGAGACCCAGTACTTC.

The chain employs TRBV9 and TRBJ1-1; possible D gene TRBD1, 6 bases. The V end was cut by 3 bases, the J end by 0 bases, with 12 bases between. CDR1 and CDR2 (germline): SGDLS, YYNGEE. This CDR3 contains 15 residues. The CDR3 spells CASSADRRLNTEAFF. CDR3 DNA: TGTGCCAGCAGCGCGGACAGACGATTGAACACTGAAGCTTTCTTT. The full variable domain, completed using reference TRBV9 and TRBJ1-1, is DSGVTQTPKHLITATGQRVTLRCSPRSGDLSVYWYQQSLDQGLQFLIQYYNGEERAKGNILERFSAQQFPDLHSELNLSSLELGDSALYFCASSADRRLNTEAFFGQGTRLTVV.